This T cell receptor (beta chain) derives from a study of blood T cell repertoires in COVID-19. At the level of the study: Acute and convalescent COVID-19 samples came from the United States, Italy and Spain. The cDNA or gDNA used as material had been derived from T cells, B-cell-depleted T cells, or PBMCs.

Trimming cost V 5 bases and J 1 base, with 14 bases left between them. CDR3 length equals 15 residues. CDR1 and CDR2 (germline): MNHEY, SVGAGI. As processed by the authors: Reference gene primers were amplified, and this amplification served to estimate nucleated cell counts. Some clones are missing from TCRdb's copy, which holds only in-frame ones; the method was immunoSEQ multiplex PCR. Clone size and the V and J calls come from that table; the DNA yielded D and trimming. The sample holds 100,000 to 130,000 clones; roughly four fifths are singletons and the top ten take just over 4%. J is TRBJ1-1 and V is TRBV6-5; a weak D match, TRBD1 (5 bases). The clonotype comes from a woman between 65 and 79 years old with acute or convalescent COVID-19. The sequenced material came from peripheral blood. The CDR3 is CASSPGWGGNTEAFF. CDR3 coding DNA: TGTGCCAGCAGTCCTGGTTGGGGGGGGAACACTGAAGCTTTCTTT.